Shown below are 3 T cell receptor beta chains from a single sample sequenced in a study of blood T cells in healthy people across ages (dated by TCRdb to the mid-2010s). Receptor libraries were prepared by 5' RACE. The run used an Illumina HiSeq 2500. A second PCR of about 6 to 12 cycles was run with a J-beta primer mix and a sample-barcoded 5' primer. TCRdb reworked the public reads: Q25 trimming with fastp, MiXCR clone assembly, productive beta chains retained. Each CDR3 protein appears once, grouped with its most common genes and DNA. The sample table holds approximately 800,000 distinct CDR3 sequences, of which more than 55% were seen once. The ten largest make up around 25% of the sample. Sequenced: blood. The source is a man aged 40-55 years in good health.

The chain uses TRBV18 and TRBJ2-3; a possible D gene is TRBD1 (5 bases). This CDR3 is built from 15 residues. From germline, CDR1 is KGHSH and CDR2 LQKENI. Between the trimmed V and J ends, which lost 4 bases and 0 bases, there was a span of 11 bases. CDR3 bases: TGTGCCAGCTCACAGGCAGGGAAGAGCACAGATACGCAGTATTTT. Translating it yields CASSQAGKSTDTQYF.

CDR3: CASSPYDRGNTEAFF. In DNA, the CDR3 is TGTGCCAGCAGCCCCTATGACAGGGGTAACACTGAAGCTTTCTTT. This sequence joins TRBV3-1 and TRBJ1-1; TRBD1 matches at 8 bases. The CDR3 runs to 15 residues. Germline assignment: CDR1 LGHDT and CDR2 YNNKEL (reference sequence). V gave up 4 bases and J gave up 2 bases; unmatched junction bases: 6.

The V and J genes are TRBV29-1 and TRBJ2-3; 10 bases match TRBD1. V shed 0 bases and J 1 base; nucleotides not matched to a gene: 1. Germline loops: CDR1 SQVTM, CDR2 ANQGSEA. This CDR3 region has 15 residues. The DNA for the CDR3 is TGCAGCGTTGAAGATGGGACAGGGGGCACAGATACGCAGTATTTT. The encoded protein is CSVEDGTGGTDTQYF.